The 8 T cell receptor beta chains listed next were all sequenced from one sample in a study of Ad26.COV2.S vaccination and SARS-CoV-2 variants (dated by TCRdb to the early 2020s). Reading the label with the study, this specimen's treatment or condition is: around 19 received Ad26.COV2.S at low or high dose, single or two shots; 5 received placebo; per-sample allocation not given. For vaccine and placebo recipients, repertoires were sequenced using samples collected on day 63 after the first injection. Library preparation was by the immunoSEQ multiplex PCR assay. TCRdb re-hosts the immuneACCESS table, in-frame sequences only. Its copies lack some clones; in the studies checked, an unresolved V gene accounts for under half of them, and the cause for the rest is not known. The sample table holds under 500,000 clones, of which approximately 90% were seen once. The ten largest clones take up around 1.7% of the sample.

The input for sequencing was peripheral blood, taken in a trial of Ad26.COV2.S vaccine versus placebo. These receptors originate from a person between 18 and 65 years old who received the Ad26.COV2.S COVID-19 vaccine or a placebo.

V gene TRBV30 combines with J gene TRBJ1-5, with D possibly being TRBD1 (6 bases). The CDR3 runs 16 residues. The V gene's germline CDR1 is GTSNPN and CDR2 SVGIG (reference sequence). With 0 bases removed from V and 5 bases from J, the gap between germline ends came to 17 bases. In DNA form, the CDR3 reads TGTGCCTGGAGTGTGGGAACAGGGAGCCGCGATCAGCCCCAGCATTTT. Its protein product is CAWSVGTGSRDQPQHF.

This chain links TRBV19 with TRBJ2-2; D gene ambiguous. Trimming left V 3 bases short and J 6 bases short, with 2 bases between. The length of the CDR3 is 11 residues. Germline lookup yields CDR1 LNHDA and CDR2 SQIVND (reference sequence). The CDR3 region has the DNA TGTGCCAGTAGTATCTCCGGGGAGCTGTTTTTT. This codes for CASSISGELFF.

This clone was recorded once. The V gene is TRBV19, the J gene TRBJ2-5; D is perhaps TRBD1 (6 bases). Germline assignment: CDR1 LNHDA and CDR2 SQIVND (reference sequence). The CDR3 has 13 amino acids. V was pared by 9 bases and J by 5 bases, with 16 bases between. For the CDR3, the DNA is TGTGCCAGCGCAAACAGGGCACCGGAGACCCAGTACTTC. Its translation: CASANRAPETQYF. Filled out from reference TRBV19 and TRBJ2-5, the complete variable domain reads DGGITQSPKYLFRKEGQNVTLSCEQNLNHDAMYWYRQDPGQGLRLIYYSQIVNDFQKGDIAEGYSVSREKKESFPLTVTSAQKNPTAFYLCASANRAPETQYFGPGTRLLVL.

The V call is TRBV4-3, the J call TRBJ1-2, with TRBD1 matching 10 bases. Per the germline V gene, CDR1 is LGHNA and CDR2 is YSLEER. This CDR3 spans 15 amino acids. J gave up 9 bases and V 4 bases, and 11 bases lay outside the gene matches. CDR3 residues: CASSPDRGLVLSYTF. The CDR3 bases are TGCGCCAGCAGCCCCGACAGGGGGCTGGTATTGAGCTACACCTTC.

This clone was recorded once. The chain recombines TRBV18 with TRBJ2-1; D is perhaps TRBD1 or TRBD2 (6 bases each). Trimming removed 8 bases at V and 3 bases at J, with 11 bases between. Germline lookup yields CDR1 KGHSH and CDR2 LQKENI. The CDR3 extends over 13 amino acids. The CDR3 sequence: CASAGEDYNEQFF. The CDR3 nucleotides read TGTGCCAGCGCAGGGGAGGACTACAATGAGCAGTTCTTC.

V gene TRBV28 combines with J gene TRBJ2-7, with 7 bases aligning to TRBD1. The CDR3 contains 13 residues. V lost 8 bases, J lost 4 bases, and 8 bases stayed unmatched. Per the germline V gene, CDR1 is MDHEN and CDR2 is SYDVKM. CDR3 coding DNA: TGTGCCAGCGGAGACAGGGATCGTTACGAGCAGTACTTC. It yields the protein CASGDRDRYEQYF.

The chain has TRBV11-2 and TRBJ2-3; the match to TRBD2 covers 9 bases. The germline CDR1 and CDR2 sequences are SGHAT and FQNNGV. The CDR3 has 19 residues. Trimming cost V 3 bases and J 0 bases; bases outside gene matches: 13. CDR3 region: CASSFLEPIAGDSTDTQYF. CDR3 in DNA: TGTGCCAGCAGCTTCCTAGAACCAATAGCGGGGGATAGCACAGATACGCAGTATTTT. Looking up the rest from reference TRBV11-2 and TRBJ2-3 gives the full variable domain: EAGVAQSPRYKIIEKRQSVAFWCNPISGHATLYWYQQILGQGPKLLIQFQNNGVVDDSQLPKDRFSAERLKGVDSTLKIQPAKLEDSAVYLCASSFLEPIAGDSTDTQYFGPGTRLTVL.

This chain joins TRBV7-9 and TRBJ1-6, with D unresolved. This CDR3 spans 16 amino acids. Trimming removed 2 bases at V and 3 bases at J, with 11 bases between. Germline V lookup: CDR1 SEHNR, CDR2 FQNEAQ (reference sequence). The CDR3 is CASSLFIGLYNSPLHF. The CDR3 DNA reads TGTGCCAGCAGCTTATTCATCGGGCTCTATAATTCACCCCTCCACTTT.